These 23 T cell receptor beta chains were sequenced from one sample in a study of blood T cells in healthy people across ages. A sample-barcoded 5' primer and a J-beta primer mix were used in a second PCR of about 7 to 12 cycles. TCRdb passed the 5' RACE reads through MiXCR, listing each CDR3 protein once. This sample has 650,000 to 1,000,000 distinct CDR3 sequences, with 30% to 45% found just once. The sequenced sample was blood. These TCRs come from a man between 18 and 35 years old in good health.

With respect to this clonotype: One end of the junction is discordant with germline, which a read error may explain. The chain is built from TRBV6-5 and TRBJ2-1, with 15 bases identical to TRBD2. Germline assignment: CDR1 MNHEY and CDR2 SVGAGI. This CDR3 is built from 18 residues. The chain's CDR3 is CAGSSHRTSGGAYNEQFF. Here the CDR3 DNA reads TGTGCCGGCAGTTCCCACAGGACTAGCGGGGGGGCATACAATGAGCAGTTCTTC.

The chain employs TRBV27 and TRBJ2-4, with D perhaps matching TRBD1 (6 bases). In germline, CDR1 is MNHEY, CDR2 SMNVEV (reference sequence). V was shortened by 4 bases and J by 11 bases, with 9 bases between the two germline ends. The CDR3 has 11 amino acids. The CDR3 here is CASSSTGVQYF. The CDR3 region has the DNA TGTGCCAGCAGTTCGACAGGAGTTCAGTACTTC.

The gene calls are TRBV5-5 and TRBJ1-2; D possibly corresponds to TRBD1 (6 bases). This CDR3 spans 15 amino acids. Trimming took 4 bases from V and 2 from J, leaving 15 bases between them. Germline CDR1 reads SGHKS; CDR2 reads YYEKEE (reference sequence). In DNA, the CDR3 is TGTGCCAGCAGCGCTCCAGGGGCTGTCAACTATGGCTACACCTTC. Translating it yields CASSAPGAVNYGYTF.

CDR3 in DNA: TGTGCCAGCAGCGGGAAGGCTACAAATGAGCAGTTCTTC. This gives the protein CASSGKATNEQFF. The gene calls are TRBV9 and TRBJ2-1; D remains unclear. CDR3 length: 13 residues. Germline CDR1 and CDR2: SGDLS and YYNGEE. V gave up 3 bases and J gave up 7 bases, with 11 bases separating them. The variable domain in full, completed from reference TRBV9 and TRBJ2-1, reads DSGVTQTPKHLITATGQRVTLRCSPRSGDLSVYWYQQSLDQGLQFLIQYYNGEERAKGNILERFSAQQFPDLHSELNLSSLELGDSALYFCASSGKATNEQFFGPGTRLTVL.

In this sample, this clonotype turned up many times. The chain uses TRBV6-6 and TRBJ1-2; the match to TRBD1 covers 8 bases. Germline V CDR1 and CDR2: MNHNY, SVGAGI (reference sequence). The CDR3 has 15 residues. The J segment lost 1 base and the V segment lost 4 bases, leaving 5 bases of the junction unmatched. The CDR3 nucleotides read TGTGCCAGCAGTTGGGACAGGCCTGATAACTATGGCTACACCTTC. Its protein is CASSWDRPDNYGYTF.

V gene TRBV5-1 combines with J gene TRBJ1-1; 8 bases agree with TRBD1. There are 12 residues in the CDR3. Germline loops: CDR1 SGHRS, CDR2 YFSETQ. J lost 6 bases, V lost 5 bases, and 3 bases had no gene match. The CDR3 is CASSEQGAEAFF. DNA of the CDR3: TGCGCCAGCAGTGAACAGGGGGCTGAAGCTTTCTTT.

J is TRBJ1-1 and V is TRBV3-1, with 9 bases fitting TRBD1. Unmatched junction bases numbered 15, after V lost 3 bases and J lost 7 bases. Per germline, CDR1 LGHDT and CDR2 YNNKEL (reference sequence). CDR3 length: 17 residues. CDR3 in amino acids: CASSQATGGRSIGEAFF. The CDR3 coding sequence is TGTGCCAGCAGCCAGGCGACAGGGGGACGATCGATCGGTGAAGCTTTCTTT.

The chain recombines TRBV5-6 with TRBJ2-1, with 7 bases matching TRBD1. The germline CDR1 and CDR2 sequences are SGHDT and YYEEEE. Trimming took 4 bases from V and 12 from J; bases not matched to a gene: 13. The CDR3 loop spans 14 amino acids. The CDR3 spells CASSDPTYRGMQFF. Written as DNA, the CDR3 is TGTGCCAGCAGCGACCCAACTTACAGGGGCATGCAGTTCTTC.

This clonotype was recorded a few times. The V gene is TRBV6-4, the J gene TRBJ2-2, with D perhaps given as TRBD1 or TRBD2 (6 bases each). The CDR3 sequence is 15 residues long. The V and J ends lost 6 bases and 4 bases respectively, with 15 bases between them. Germline values: CDR1 MRHNA, CDR2 SNTAGT. This chain's CDR3 is CASRLQGGVTGELFF. In nucleotides, the CDR3 is TGTGCCAGCAGACTACAGGGAGGCGTCACCGGGGAGCTGTTTTTT.

The rearrangement links TRBV20-1 to TRBJ1-1; D call uncertain. The CDR3 length is 13 residues. The V gene's germline CDR1 is DFQATT and CDR2 SNEGSKA (reference sequence). Trimming took 6 bases from V and 2 from J, leaving 13 bases between them. The CDR3 DNA sequence: TGCAGTGCCATCACGGTTTTCAACACTGAAGCTTTCTTT. Translated, it gives CSAITVFNTEAFF.

The chain joins TRBV7-2 to TRBJ1-2; no definite D call. CDR1 is SGHTA and CDR2 is FQGNSA in the germline V gene. This CDR3 spans 14 amino acids. Deletions cut 5 bases from V and 3 bases from J, with 13 bases between. This chain's CDR3 is CASSPTPGYYGYTF. The CDR3 region has the DNA TGTGCCAGCAGCCCGACTCCAGGTTACTATGGCTACACCTTC.

This clonotype was detected only a few times. This chain uses TRBV2 with TRBJ2-7, with D possibly being TRBD1 or TRBD2 (5 bases each). V lost 6 bases, J lost 9 bases, and 9 bases lay in between. Germline values: CDR1 SNHLY, CDR2 FYNNEI. CDR3 size: 10 residues. The CDR3 DNA is TGTGCCAGCAGGGGGGATTCGCAGTACTTC. This gives the protein CASRGDSQYF.

With respect to this clonotype: Since a much larger clone is just one base distant, this may be a read error. This chain connects TRBV7-3 to TRBJ2-7; weak D call: TRBD2 (7 bases). In germline, CDR1 is SGHTA, CDR2 FQGTGA. V gave up 0 bases and J gave up 7 bases, with 16 bases separating them. This CDR3 is 15 amino acids long. The CDR3 loop is CASSLTGGGRNEQYF. The CDR3, as DNA: TGTGCCAGCAGCTTAACTGGCGGGGGCCGCAATGAGCAGTACTTC.

Ten or more counts support this clonotype. The chain has TRBV24-1 and TRBJ2-1; TRBD1 is a possible D gene (6 bases). CDR1 is KGHDR, CDR2 SFDVKD, per germline. CDR3 length equals 14 residues. Between the trimmed V and J ends, which lost 4 bases and 8 bases, there was a span of 14 bases. The CDR3 is CATSDRNRVHEQFF. In nucleotides, the CDR3 is TGTGCCACCAGTGACCGGAACAGGGTACATGAGCAGTTCTTC.

This clonotype was seen only a few times. This chain joins TRBV27 and TRBJ2-2; 11 bases are a match to TRBD1. The germline CDR1 and CDR2 sequences are MNHEY and SMNVEV (reference sequence). V shed 6 bases and J 9 bases; nucleotides not matched to a gene: 6. The CDR3 has 14 amino acids. The CDR3 reads CASSPGTGGRELFF. For the CDR3, the DNA is TGTGCCAGCAGCCCAGGGACAGGGGGGCGGGAGCTGTTTTTT.

J is TRBJ2-2 and V is TRBV4-2; the D gene is possibly TRBD1 (8 bases). The CDR3 runs to 15 residues. CDR1 LGHNA and CDR2 YNFKEQ come from the germline V gene. Trimming left V 7 bases short and J 5 bases short, with 17 bases between. The CDR3 DNA is TGTGCCAGCAACAGGGGGGCTAGCGGAACCGGGGAGCTGTTTTTT. Its translation: CASNRGASGTGELFF.

This clonotype was observed many times. This chain uses TRBV5-1 with TRBJ2-1; 8 bases are a match to TRBD2. With V trimmed by 0 bases and J by 7 bases, 6 bases remained unmatched. The CDR3 length is 15 residues. Per the germline V gene, CDR1 is SGHRS and CDR2 is YFSETQ. CDR3 in DNA: TGCGCCAGCAGCTTGGCTGGCGGGGGGCAAAATGAGCAGTTCTTC. Translating it yields CASSLAGGGQNEQFF.

The chain couples TRBV7-6 to TRBJ2-1; 13 nucleotides match TRBD2. V lost 5 bases and J lost 3; bases outside the gene matches: 4. CDR3 size: 16 residues. Germline assignment: CDR1 SGHVS and CDR2 FNYEAQ. As DNA, the CDR3 is TGTGCCAGCAGCGACGGGACTAGCGGGGACTACAATGAGCAGTTCTTC. Encoded protein: CASSDGTSGDYNEQFF.

At least ten counts were recorded for this clonotype. The CDR3 sequence: CATYPRGGSYEQYF. The DNA of the CDR3 is TGTGCCACTTACCCGAGGGGGGGGTCCTACGAGCAGTACTTC. V gene TRBV6-6 combines with J gene TRBJ2-7; possible D gene TRBD2, 7 bases. Trimming cost V 10 bases and J 1 base, with 17 bases left between them. Germline values: CDR1 MNHNY, CDR2 SVGAGI (reference sequence). The CDR3 has 14 residues.

As to this clonotype: The CDR3 carries no conserved terminal phenylalanine or tryptophan, so it likely arises from a read error. This chain connects TRBV11-2 to TRBJ2-1; D unclear. CDR3 size: 12 residues. The germline V gene has CDR1 SGHAT and CDR2 FQNNGV. The V end lost 1 base, the J end lost 8 bases, and 6 bases lay between the germline ends. CDR3 sequence (DNA): TGTGCCAGCAGCTTAGGACCAGATGAGCAGTTCGTC. It specifies CASSLGPDEQFV.

This chain joins TRBV12-3 or TRBV12-4 and TRBJ1-2, with D possibly TRBD1 on 5 matching bases. The CDR3 runs to 14 residues. With 5 bases removed from V and 3 bases from J, the gap between germline ends came to 13 bases. The CDR3 reads CASSVDNIDYGYTF. The CDR3 coding sequence is TGTGCCAGCAGTGTGGACAACATAGACTATGGCTACACCTTC.

The V gene is TRBV27, the J gene TRBJ2-1; 12 bases are shared with TRBD2. The germline V gene encodes CDR1 MNHEY and CDR2 SMNVEV (reference sequence). J lost 7 bases, V lost 4 bases, and 5 bases had no gene match. The CDR3 has 15 residues. The CDR3 reads CASSSLAGGLNEQFF. CDR3 in DNA: TGTGCCAGCAGTTCCCTAGCGGGGGGGCTGAATGAGCAGTTCTTC.

This clonotype came up once. The chain uses TRBV20-1 and TRBJ1-1; no definite D call. V shed 6 bases and J shed 0 bases, with 17 bases lying between them. This CDR3 region has 15 residues. The germline V gene has CDR1 DFQATT and CDR2 SNEGSKA (reference sequence). The CDR3 is CSALRAGFMNTEAFF. The CDR3 DNA follows: TGCAGTGCCCTCCGGGCAGGCTTCATGAACACTGAAGCTTTCTTT.